This T cell receptor (beta chain) stems from a study of OX40 agonist ivuxolimab in advanced cancers. J lost 4 bases, V lost 4 bases, and 13 bases had no gene match. Per the germline V gene, CDR1 is MNHEY and CDR2 is SMNVEV (reference sequence). The CDR3 loop spans 17 amino acids. Only in-frame clones appear in the TCRdb table, and some are missing; sequencing was by immunoSEQ multiplex PCR. The table shows 50,000 or so clones, with around 73% occurring only once. The sequenced sample was CD4+ or CD8+ T cells sorted from blood, obtained in a trial of the OX40 agonist ivuxolimab. The chain carries TRBV27 and TRBJ1-5; 7 positions agree with TRBD1. This TCR came from an adult with an advanced solid tumor such as melanoma, head and neck, liver or kidney cancer. CDR3 amino acids: CASSSLTGVGSNQPQHF. The CDR3 nucleotides read TGTGCCAGCAGTTCTCTTACAGGGGTCGGGAGTAATCAGCCCCAGCATTTT.